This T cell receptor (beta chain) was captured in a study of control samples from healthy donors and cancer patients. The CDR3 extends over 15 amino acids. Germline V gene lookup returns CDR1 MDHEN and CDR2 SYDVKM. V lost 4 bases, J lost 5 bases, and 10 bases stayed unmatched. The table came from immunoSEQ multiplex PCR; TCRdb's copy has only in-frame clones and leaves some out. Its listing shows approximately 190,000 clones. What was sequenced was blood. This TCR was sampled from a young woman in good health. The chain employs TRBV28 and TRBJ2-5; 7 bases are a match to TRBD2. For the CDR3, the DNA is TGTGCCAGCAGTTCACCGACTAGCTTGCGGGAGACCCAGTACTTC. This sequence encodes CASSSPTSLRETQYF.